The 21 T cell receptor beta chains given below trace back to one sample, sequenced in a study of blood T cell repertoires in COVID-19. Using immunoSEQ multiplex PCR, the repertoire was profiled, and TCRdb retains in-frame clones only, with some absent. The sample lists 350,000 or so clones, roughly 90% occurring once. The source material was PBMCs or T cells enriched from blood (not recorded which). All receptors derive from a woman aged 25 to 45 who had recovered from COVID-19.

The V call is TRBV5-1, the J call TRBJ1-4; D gene uncertain. The germline gives CDR1 SGHRS, CDR2 YFSETQ. The V end lost 4 bases, the J end lost 0 bases, and 16 bases lay between the germline ends. CDR3 length: 17 amino acids. CDR3 DNA sequence: TGCGCCAGCAGCCTGGCGGAGGCCTTTGCAACTAATGAAAAACTGTTTTTT. It translates to CASSLAEAFATNEKLFF.

The CDR3 sequence is CASSLEGSGFGKGAFF. DNA of the CDR3: TGTGCCAGCAGCTTAGAGGGGAGTGGCTTCGGAAAGGGAGCTTTCTTT. The V and J genes are TRBV11-2 and TRBJ1-1, with D uncertain. CDR3 size: 16 residues. Trimming removed 0 bases at V and 10 bases at J, with 21 bases between. In germline, CDR1 is SGHAT, CDR2 FQNNGV.

The chain carries TRBV28 and TRBJ2-5; D may be TRBD1 (5 bases). CDR3 length: 13 amino acids. V was clipped by 4 bases and J by 5 bases, with 11 bases between them. CDR1 is MDHEN, CDR2 SYDVKM, per germline. DNA of the CDR3: TGTGCCAGCAGTTCCAGGGTCGGGGAGACCCAGTACTTC. Translating gives CASSSRVGETQYF.

V gene TRBV27 combines with J gene TRBJ1-2; 7 positions match TRBD1. CDR1 and CDR2 (germline): MNHEY, SMNVEV (reference sequence). This CDR3 spans 17 amino acids. The V gene end was trimmed by 0 bases and the J gene end by 0 bases; junction bases not matched to a gene: 7. The CDR3 bases are TGTGCCAGCAGTTTATCGAGCAGGGGGGCAGCTAACTATGGCTACACCTTC. Protein: CASSLSSRGAANYGYTF.

The chain links TRBV6-5 to TRBJ2-5, with a weak D call TRBD2 (7 bases). CDR3 length: 15 amino acids. Germline V lookup: CDR1 MNHEY, CDR2 SVGAGI. Between the trimmed V and J ends, which lost 6 bases and 4 bases, there was a span of 18 bases. CDR3 bases: TGTGCCAGCAGCCAGAGAGGGGGGGCGCCAGAGACCCAGTACTTC. Amino acid sequence: CASSQRGGAPETQYF.

CDR3 amino acids: CASSFGTGDYNEQFF. DNA of the CDR3: TGTGCCAGCAGCTTCGGGACAGGGGACTACAATGAGCAGTTCTTC. The chain combines TRBV5-4 with TRBJ2-1, with TRBD1 identical over 10 bases. The trim removed 2 bases at V and 3 bases at J, leaving 2 bases unmatched. Germline CDR1 and CDR2: SGHNT and YYREEE (reference sequence). There are 15 residues in the CDR3.

The chain links TRBV5-6 to TRBJ2-5; 7 bases map to TRBD1. With V trimmed by 5 bases and J by 1 base, 2 bases remained unmatched. The CDR3 length is 13 residues. Germline CDR1 SGHDT, CDR2 YYEEEE. This CDR3 is CASRRQGQETQYF. Written as DNA, the CDR3 is TGTGCCAGCAGACGACAGGGCCAAGAGACCCAGTACTTC.

The V and J genes are TRBV28 and TRBJ1-1, with unresolved D. Germline CDR1 reads MDHEN; CDR2 reads SYDVKM. This CDR3 has 14 amino acids. V was cut by 5 bases and J by 0 bases, with 10 bases left in between. The DNA for the CDR3 is TGTGCCAGCAGTACATTCACCATGAACACTGAAGCTTTCTTT. Translation: CASSTFTMNTEAFF. The full variable domain, completed using reference TRBV28 and TRBJ1-1, is DVKVTQSSRYLVKRTGEKVFLECVQDMDHENMFWYRQDPGLGLRLIYFSYDVKMKEKGDIPEGYSVSREKKERFSLILESASTNQTSMYLCASSTFTMNTEAFFGQGTRLTVV.

V and J are TRBV6-4 and TRBJ2-3, with D maybe TRBD1 (6 bases). Germline V gene data show CDR1 as MRHNA and CDR2 as SNTAGT. Trimming removed 3 bases from V and 3 bases from J, with 13 bases in between. This CDR3 is 15 amino acids long. The CDR3 coding sequence is TGTGCCAGCAGTGAGGGGACATCGGGGACAGATACGCAGTATTTT. It codes for CASSEGTSGTDTQYF.

The V call is TRBV3-1 (or the pseudogene TRBV3-2), the J call TRBJ2-5; D uncertain. CDR3 length equals 14 residues. Trimming stripped 4 bases from V and 5 bases from J, with 14 bases between. Germline CDR1 reads LGHDT; CDR2 reads YNNKEL (reference sequence). CDR3 nucleotide sequence: TGTGCCAGCAGCCCTATAGGAGCTTGGGAGACCCAGTACTTC. Translating gives CASSPIGAWETQYF.

The V and J genes are TRBV10-3 and TRBJ2-7, with 7 bases aligning to TRBD1. The germline V gene encodes CDR1 ENHRY and CDR2 SYGVKD. Trimming cost V 4 bases and J 3 bases; bases outside gene matches: 6. The CDR3 is 14 residues long. CDR3 DNA: TGTGCCATCAGTGCGACAGGGCTGGGCTACGAGCAGTACTTC. Amino acids: CAISATGLGYEQYF.

In its sample, this clone was seen a few times. The chain recombines TRBV15 with TRBJ1-2; tentatively, D is TRBD1 (6 bases). V was trimmed by 1 base and J by 8 bases, leaving 14 bases between them. The germline V gene encodes CDR1 LNHNV and CDR2 YYDKDF (reference sequence). The CDR3 consists of 14 residues. Here the CDR3 DNA reads TGTGCCACCAGCAGAGTTGGGACACCCGACGGCTACACCTTC. Protein: CATSRVGTPDGYTF.

V usage is TRBV20-1 and J usage is TRBJ2-1; 10 nucleotides line up with TRBD2. This CDR3 spans 14 amino acids. Trimming took 3 bases from V and 4 from J; bases not matched to a gene: 3. CDR1 is DFQATT and CDR2 is SNEGSKA in the germline V gene (reference sequence). Written as DNA, the CDR3 is TGCAGTGCTAGTGAACTAGCGGGGTACAATGAGCAGTTCTTC. This encodes CSASELAGYNEQFF.

This chain connects TRBV28 to TRBJ2-1, with D tentatively TRBD1 (6 bases). The CDR3 is made up of 15 amino acids. The germline V gene encodes CDR1 MDHEN and CDR2 SYDVKM. Trimming cost V 1 base and J 4 bases, with 11 bases left between them. As DNA, the CDR3 is TGTGCCAGCAGTTTATCAGGGGCGCTGTACAATGAGCAGTTCTTC. Protein sequence: CASSLSGALYNEQFF.

V and J are TRBV5-4 and TRBJ2-2; 8 positions match TRBD1. The germline CDR1 and CDR2 sequences are SGHNT and YYREEE (reference sequence). This CDR3 spans 16 amino acids. The J segment lost 1 base and the V segment lost 2 bases, leaving 4 bases of the junction unmatched. CDR3 loop: CASSFAGTGNTGELFF. CDR3 bases: TGTGCCAGCAGCTTCGCCGGGACAGGGAACACCGGGGAGCTGTTTTTT.

This clone has just a few counts. The gene calls are TRBV5-4 and TRBJ2-3; perhaps TRBD2 as D (6 bases). The CDR3 contains 15 residues. Per the germline V gene, CDR1 is SGHNT and CDR2 is YYREEE (reference sequence). The V end was cut by 2 bases, the J end by 0 bases, with 10 bases between. CDR3 residues: CASSFGAGSTDTQYF. Written as DNA, the CDR3 is TGTGCCAGCAGCTTTGGGGCGGGGAGCACAGATACGCAGTATTTT.

The chain employs TRBV29-1 and TRBJ1-4, with a weak D call TRBD1 (5 bases). The V end lost 1 base, the J end lost 8 bases, and 11 bases lay between the germline ends. Germline CDR1 is SQVTM and CDR2 is ANQGSEA. The CDR3 extends over 13 amino acids. The CDR3 bases are TGCAGCGTTGAAGCGGGGGGGAGCGAAAAACTGTTTTTT. Translating it yields CSVEAGGSEKLFF. Looking up the rest from reference TRBV29-1 and TRBJ1-4 gives the full variable domain: SAVISQKPSRDICQRGTSLTIQCQVDSQVTMMFWYRQQPGQSLTLIATANQGSEATYESGFVIDKFPISRPNLTFSTLTVSNMSPEDSSIYLCSVEAGGSEKLFFGSGTQLSVL.

The chain has TRBV12-5 and TRBJ1-1, with D possibly TRBD1 on 5 matching bases. Germline V gene data show CDR1 as LGHNT and CDR2 as FRNRAP. This CDR3 is 15 amino acids long. The germline V and J ends were trimmed by 1 base and 8 bases, with 17 bases remaining between them. The CDR3 reads CASGLGDGTWGEAFF. The CDR3 bases are TGTGCTAGTGGTTTGGGGGACGGGACTTGGGGAGAAGCTTTCTTT.

This clone appeared a single time. The V call is TRBV28, the J call TRBJ2-3; 8 bases are shared with TRBD2. Trimming took 6 bases from V and 4 from J; bases not matched to a gene: 12. This CDR3 has 16 amino acids. Looked up from germline, CDR1 is MDHEN and CDR2 is SYDVKM. CDR3 sequence: CASSPTAGGMSDTQYF. The DNA of the CDR3 is TGTGCCAGCAGCCCTACGGCGGGGGGTATGTCAGATACGCAGTATTTT.

The V and J genes are TRBV5-4 and TRBJ2-5; D is unclear. Germline CDR1 reads SGHNT; CDR2 reads YYREEE (reference sequence). The V end lost 4 bases, the J end lost 0 bases, and 4 bases lay between the germline ends. This CDR3 comprises 12 residues. CDR3 residues: CASSPYQETQYF. CDR3 in DNA: TGTGCCAGCAGCCCGTACCAAGAGACCCAGTACTTC.

This clone was detected only once. This sequence joins TRBV27 and TRBJ2-3; 8 positions agree with TRBD2. This CDR3 is built from 15 residues. V shed 3 bases, J shed 5 bases, and the junction held 7 bases outside the gene matches. The V gene's germline CDR1 is MNHEY and CDR2 SMNVEV (reference sequence). The CDR3, as DNA: TGTGCCAGCAGTTTTCTCCCGGGGGGGCAAGATACGCAGTATTTT. Amino acid sequence: CASSFLPGGQDTQYF.